This T cell receptor beta chain was identified in a study of T cell changes during pregnancy in multiple sclerosis (dated by TCRdb to between 2019 and 2020). Looking at the study overall: Changes in the T cell repertoire over the course of pregnancy were examined in this study in women with multiple sclerosis.

The germline V gene (reference sequence) yields LNHDA for CDR1 and SQIVND for CDR2. The junction shows trimming of 3 bases on V and 6 bases on J, and the gene matches do not reach 8 bases of it. The cysteine opens and the phenylalanine closes a CDR3 of 15 amino acids. Only the CDR3 region is kept as DNA, spanning 45 bases read in frame from base 1. About this clone: No cognate antigen has been identified for it. No qualities accompany the bases; no much larger clone lies one base away.

The library came from the immunoSEQ multiplex PCR assay. Drawn from immuneACCESS, this table holds only the in-frame rearrangements with V and J called that TCRdb kept. Clones are partly lost; checked studies trace under half to an unresolved V gene and leave the rest unexplained. Counted in this sample were 40,000 to 55,000 clones; around 94% of them appeared once. The biggest ten clones account for 1% to 1.5% of the sample. The TCR comes from a female donor with multiple sclerosis, enrolled in a pregnancy study. The sequenced sample was peripheral blood. The rearrangement joined TRBV19 to TRBJ1-5, with 7 bases in between that match TRBD1. The CDR3 protein sequence reads: CASSIEQTGRQPQHF. The base sequence is TGTGCCAGTAGTATCGAGCAGACAGGGCGTCAGCCCCAGCATTTT.